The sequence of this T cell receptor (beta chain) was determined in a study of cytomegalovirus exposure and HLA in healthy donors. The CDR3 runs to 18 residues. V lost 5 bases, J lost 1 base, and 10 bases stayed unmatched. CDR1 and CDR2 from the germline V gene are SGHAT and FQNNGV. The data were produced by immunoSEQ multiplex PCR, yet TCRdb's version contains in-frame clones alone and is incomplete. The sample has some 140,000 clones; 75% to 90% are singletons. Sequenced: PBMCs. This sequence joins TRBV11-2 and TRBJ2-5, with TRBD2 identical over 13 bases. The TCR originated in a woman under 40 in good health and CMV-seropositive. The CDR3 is CASSLFSTSGRFQETQYF. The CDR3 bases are TGTGCCAGCAGCCTCTTCTCGACTAGCGGGAGGTTCCAAGAGACCCAGTACTTC.